This T cell receptor (beta chain) was captured in a study of T-cell memory formation after mild COVID-19. Study summary: TCR clusters largely stayed donor specific. Whole-study findings and limits: Some SARS-CoV-2-responding clones were already detected in memory before infection. Those CD4+ clones that contracted were mainly in CM and EM (CD8+ ones in EMRA). Later expanders leaned toward CD4+, whereas clones contracting from day 15 to 85 were balanced CD4/CD8.

With regard to this clonotype: The antigen is not known.

CDR1 is SGHNT and CDR2 is YENEEA in the germline V gene. CDR3 length equals 16 residues. V shed 5 bases, J shed 9 bases, and the junction held 13 bases outside the gene matches. TCRdb re-called the 5' RACE reads through MiXCR, storing one row per CDR3 protein. The sample yields 550,000 to 700,000 distinct CDR3 sequences, about a sixth seen once. Sequencing was done on a sample of PBMCs or a T cell subset sorted from them (not recorded which). The chain is built from TRBV11-3 and TRBJ2-1; 10 nucleotides match TRBD2. This TCR was sampled from an adult woman who had mild COVID-19 (a few samples of this study predate the infection). Cell type and time point are not known. The CDR3 loop reads CASSPGGSGRGSEQFF. CDR3 coding DNA: TGTGCCAGCAGCCCTGGTGGAAGCGGGAGGGGGAGTGAGCAGTTCTTC.